Sequencing of this TCR beta chain was carried out in a study of cytomegalovirus exposure and HLA in healthy donors. Regarding the study as a whole: Reports showed the classifier diagnosing cytomegalovirus status with high specificity and sensitivity.

As concerns this clone: Its cognate antigen is unknown.

The PCR was carried out with 60 Vbeta primers and 13 Jbeta primers. Assay used: immunoSEQ multiplex PCR; TCRdb lists only in-frame clones, some missing. The sample carries about 140,000 clones, about four fifths recorded once. This clonotype originated in a man aged 40-49 years in good health and CMV-seronegative. The sequenced material came from PBMCs.

The CDR3 sequence is CASRPPGGWRRYEQYF. Here the CDR3 DNA reads TGTGCAAGTCGCCCACCGGGGGGGTGGCGACGGTACGAGCAGTACTTC. The chain is built from TRBV12-2 and TRBJ2-7; TRBD2 reflects the table's D call only, with no check against the DNA. TRBV12-2 is noted as a pseudogene. The CDR3 spans 16 residues.